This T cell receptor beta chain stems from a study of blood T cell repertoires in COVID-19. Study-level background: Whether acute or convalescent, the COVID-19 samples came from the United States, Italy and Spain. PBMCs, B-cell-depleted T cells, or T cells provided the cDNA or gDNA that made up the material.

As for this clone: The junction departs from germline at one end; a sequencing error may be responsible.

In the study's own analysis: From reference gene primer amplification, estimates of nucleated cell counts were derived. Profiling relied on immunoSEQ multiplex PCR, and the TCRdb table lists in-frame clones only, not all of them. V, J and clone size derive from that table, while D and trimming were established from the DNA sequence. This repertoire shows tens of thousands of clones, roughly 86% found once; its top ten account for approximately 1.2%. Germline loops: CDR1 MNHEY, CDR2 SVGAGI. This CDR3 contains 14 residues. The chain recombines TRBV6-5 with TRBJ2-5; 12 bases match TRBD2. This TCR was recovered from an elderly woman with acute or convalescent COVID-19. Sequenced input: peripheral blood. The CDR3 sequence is CVSKTSGSGETQYF. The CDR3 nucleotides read TGTGTCAGCAAGACTAGCGGGAGTGGTGAGACCCAGTACTTC.